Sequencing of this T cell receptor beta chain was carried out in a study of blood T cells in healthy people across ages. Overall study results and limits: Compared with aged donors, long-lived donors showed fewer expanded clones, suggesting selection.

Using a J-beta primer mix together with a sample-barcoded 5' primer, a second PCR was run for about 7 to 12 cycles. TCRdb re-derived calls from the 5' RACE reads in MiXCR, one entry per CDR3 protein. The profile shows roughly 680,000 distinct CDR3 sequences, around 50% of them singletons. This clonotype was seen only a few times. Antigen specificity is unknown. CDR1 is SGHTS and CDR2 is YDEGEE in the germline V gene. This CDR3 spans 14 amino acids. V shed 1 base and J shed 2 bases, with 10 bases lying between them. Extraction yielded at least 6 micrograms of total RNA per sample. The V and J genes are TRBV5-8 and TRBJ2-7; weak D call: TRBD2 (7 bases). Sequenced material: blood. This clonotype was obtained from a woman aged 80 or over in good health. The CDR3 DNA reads TGTGCCAGCAGCTTGCGGCGGGGGCCCTACGAGCAGTACTTC. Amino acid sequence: CASSLRRGPYEQYF.